This T cell receptor beta chain emerged from a study of T cell changes during pregnancy in multiple sclerosis. TCRdb keeps only in-frame clones here, not all; method: immunoSEQ multiplex PCR. The sample shows tens of thousands of clones, 75% to 95% of them seen only once. The clonotype was recovered from a female donor in good health, enrolled as a control in a pregnancy study. The sequenced sample was peripheral blood, obtained in the first trimester of pregnancy.

The CDR3 here is CATSRGGIQPQHF. The CDR3 nucleotides are TGTGCCACCAGCAGAGGAGGAATTCAGCCCCAGCATTTT. V is TRBV15 and J is TRBJ1-5, with unresolved D. This CDR3 spans 13 amino acids. CDR1 and CDR2 (germline): LNHNV, YYDKDF (reference sequence). V gave up 1 base and J gave up 6 bases, with 7 bases separating them.